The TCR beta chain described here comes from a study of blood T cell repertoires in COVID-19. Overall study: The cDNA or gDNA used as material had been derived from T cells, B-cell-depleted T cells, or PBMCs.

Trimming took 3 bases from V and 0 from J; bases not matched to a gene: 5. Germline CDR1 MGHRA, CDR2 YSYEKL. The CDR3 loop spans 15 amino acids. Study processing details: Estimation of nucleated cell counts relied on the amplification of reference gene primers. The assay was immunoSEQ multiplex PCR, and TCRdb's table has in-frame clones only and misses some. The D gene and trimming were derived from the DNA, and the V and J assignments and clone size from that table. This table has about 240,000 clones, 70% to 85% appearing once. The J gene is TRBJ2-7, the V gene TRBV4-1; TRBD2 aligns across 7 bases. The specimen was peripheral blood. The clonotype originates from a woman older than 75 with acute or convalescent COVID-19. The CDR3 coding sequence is TGCGCCAGCAGCCAGGAGCGGGGCCTCTCCTACGAGCAGTACTTC. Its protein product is CASSQERGLSYEQYF.